This T cell receptor (beta chain) was obtained from a study of T cell responses to AZD1222 COVID-19 vaccine. TCRdb's table, derived via immunoSEQ multiplex PCR, lists solely in-frame clones and lacks some. The sample lists 120,000 or so clones; roughly nine tenths were seen once. V lost 0 bases and J lost 6, with 11 bases in between. Per the germline V gene, CDR1 is MNHEY and CDR2 is SVGAGI. The CDR3 spans 14 residues. Sequencing was performed on peripheral blood, taken on day 0 of AZD1222 vaccination. The clonotype was recovered from an adult in good health. The chain carries TRBV6-5 and TRBJ1-2, with D possibly being TRBD1 (6 bases). Here the CDR3 DNA reads TGTGCCAGCAGTTACTCCTACAGGGTTCATGGCTACACCTTC. It encodes CASSYSYRVHGYTF.